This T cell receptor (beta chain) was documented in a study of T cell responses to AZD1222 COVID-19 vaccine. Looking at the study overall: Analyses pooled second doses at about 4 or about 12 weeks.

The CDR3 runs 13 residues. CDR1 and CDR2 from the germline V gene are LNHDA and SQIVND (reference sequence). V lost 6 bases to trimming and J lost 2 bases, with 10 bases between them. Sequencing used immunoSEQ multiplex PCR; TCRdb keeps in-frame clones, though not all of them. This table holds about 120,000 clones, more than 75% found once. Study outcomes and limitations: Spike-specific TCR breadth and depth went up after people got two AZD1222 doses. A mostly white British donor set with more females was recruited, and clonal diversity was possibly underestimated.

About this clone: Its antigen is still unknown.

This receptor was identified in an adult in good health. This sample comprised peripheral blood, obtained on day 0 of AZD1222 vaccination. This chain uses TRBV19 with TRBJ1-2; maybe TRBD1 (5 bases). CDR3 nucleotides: TGTGCCAGTAGCTTCGGGGGAAACTATGGCTACACCTTC. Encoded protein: CASSFGGNYGYTF. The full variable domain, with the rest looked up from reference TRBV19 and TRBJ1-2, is DGGITQSPKYLFRKEGQNVTLSCEQNLNHDAMYWYRQDPGQGLRLIYYSQIVNDFQKGDIAEGYSVSREKKESFPLTVTSAQKNPTAFYLCASSFGGNYGYTFGSGTRLTVV.